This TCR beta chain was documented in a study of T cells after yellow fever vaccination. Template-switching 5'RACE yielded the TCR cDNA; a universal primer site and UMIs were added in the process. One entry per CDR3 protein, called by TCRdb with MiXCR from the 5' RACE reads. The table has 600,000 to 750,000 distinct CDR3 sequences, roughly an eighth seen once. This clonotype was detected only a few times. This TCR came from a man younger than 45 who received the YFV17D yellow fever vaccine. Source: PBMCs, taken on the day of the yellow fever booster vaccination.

The CDR3 nucleotides are TGCGCCAGCAGCCAAGATCGAGCAGGCCGATTCTCTGGAAACACCATATATTTT. It specifies CASSQDRAGRFSGNTIYF. The chain carries TRBV4-3 and TRBJ1-3; D not resolved. CDR3 length: 18 amino acids. V dropped 0 bases and J dropped 0 bases, with 15 bases sitting between them. Germline V gene sequence: CDR1 LGHNA, CDR2 YSLEER.